A selection of T cell receptor beta chains follows, all from one sample in a study of CD8+ T cells in alopecia areata. Repertoires were generated with immunoSEQ multiplex PCR, while TCRdb's copy carries only in-frame clones and drops some. The sample has roughly 210,000 clones; 40% to 55% are singletons. The material was CD4+ T cells sorted from blood, obtained at approximately week 37, from a patient treated with tofacitinib. The receptors originated from a human donor with alopecia areata. CDR3s leave out the opening cysteine and the closing phenylalanine or tryptophan. Each record gives: CDR3 protein, J gene, CDR3 length, clone size, V gene. Only part of the rows carry a size: once, few, many, or a class if the clone is expanded.

SATGAGANVLT TRBJ2-6 11 - TRBV29-1
ASSDGLAGGSETQY TRBJ2-5 14 - TRBV28
ASSSTGVTYEQY TRBJ2-7 12 - TRBV7-8
ASSLLSLVTSYNEQF TRBJ2-1 15 - TRBV5-1
AWGPRVSNQPQH TRBJ1-5 12 - TRBV30
ASSNRRDLRGGRSYEQY TRBJ2-7 17 - TRBV7-2
AISTGDQPQH TRBJ1-5 10 few TRBV28
ASSPTPRQQETQY TRBJ2-5 13 - TRBV6-5
AISGPDSYEQY TRBJ2-7 11 - TRBV10-3
ASSHPTRDFTDTQY TRBJ2-3 14 - TRBV23-1
ASRSGVTYEQY TRBJ2-7 11 - TRBV27